The clone carrying this T cell receptor beta chain was observed many times. The data derive from a study of CD8 T cells in ankylosing spondylitis. Trimming cost V 5 bases and J 7 bases, with 15 bases left between them. Germline V gene sequence: CDR1 LGHNA, CDR2 YNFKEQ. The CDR3 contains 14 residues. Each CDR3 protein gets one entry after TCRdb re-called the 5' RACE reads with MiXCR. The top ten clones hold 2.6% of a sample with 200,000 to 300,000 distinct CDR3 sequences, 10% of them seen once. The receptor was derived from a male donor with ankylosing spondylitis or in good health (not recorded which). What was sequenced was blood, either unsorted or a sorted T cell fraction (not recorded which). The rearrangement joins TRBV4-2 to TRBJ2-1; TRBD1 or TRBD2 may be the D gene (5 bases each). This CDR3 is CASSGVGDENEQFF. In DNA, the CDR3 is TGTGCCAGCAGCGGGGTGGGGGATGAAAATGAGCAGTTCTTC.